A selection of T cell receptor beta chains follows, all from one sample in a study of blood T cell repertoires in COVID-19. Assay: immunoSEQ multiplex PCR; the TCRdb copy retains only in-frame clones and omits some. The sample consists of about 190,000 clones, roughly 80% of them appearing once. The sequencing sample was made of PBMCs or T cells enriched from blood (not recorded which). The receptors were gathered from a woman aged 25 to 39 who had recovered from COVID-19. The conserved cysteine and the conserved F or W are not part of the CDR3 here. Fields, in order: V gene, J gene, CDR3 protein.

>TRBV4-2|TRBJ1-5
ASSHDRESPNQPQH
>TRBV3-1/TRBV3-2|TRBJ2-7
ASKGGLAGRYEQY
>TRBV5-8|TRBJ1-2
ASSSQDRANYGYT
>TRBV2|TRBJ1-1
ASSDGPNTEAF
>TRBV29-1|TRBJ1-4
SAPDRLGEKLF
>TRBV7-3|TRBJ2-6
ASSQDRLGANVLT
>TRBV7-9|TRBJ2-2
ASSSSGPNTGELF
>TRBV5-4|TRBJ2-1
ASSLLGQGGNEQF
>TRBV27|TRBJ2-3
ASSLAGSTDTQY
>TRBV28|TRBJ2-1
ASSSTSLRF
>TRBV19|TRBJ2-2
ASSASGRAYTGELF
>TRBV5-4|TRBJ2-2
ASSLAGRNTGELF
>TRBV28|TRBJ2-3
ASSLGGLAGVRATDTQY
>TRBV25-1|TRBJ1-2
ASSEGWRAIGYT
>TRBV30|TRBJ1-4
AWRVDRIDEKLF
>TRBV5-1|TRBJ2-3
ASSSYQGADTQY
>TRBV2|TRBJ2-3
ASSGVGTDTQY
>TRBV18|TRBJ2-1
ASSRSRPSSYNEQF
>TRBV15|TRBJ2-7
ATSRGPSGASYEQY
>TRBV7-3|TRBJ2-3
ASSLISATGDTQY
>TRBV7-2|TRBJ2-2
ASRTPGQGGTGELF
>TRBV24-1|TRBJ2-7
ATSDFGTRSHEQY
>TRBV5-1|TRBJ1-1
ASSRGTTETEAF
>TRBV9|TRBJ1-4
ASSVGRVGKLF
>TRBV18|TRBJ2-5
ASSPIGGAETQY
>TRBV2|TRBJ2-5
ASSGGTHQETQY
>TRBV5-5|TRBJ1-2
ASSSGTDLFYGYT
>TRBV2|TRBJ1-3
ASSPLTGTGGNTIY
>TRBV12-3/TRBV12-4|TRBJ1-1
ASSPDRGTKAF
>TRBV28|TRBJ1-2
ASSPDRVLGYT
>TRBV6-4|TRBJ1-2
ASSDKLRQAGCYGYT
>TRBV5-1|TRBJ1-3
ASSLDLGRNTIY
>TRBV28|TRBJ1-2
ASSPPTGGAGYGYT
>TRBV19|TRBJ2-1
ASSIGTSSNEQF
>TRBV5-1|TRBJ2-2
ASSSGANTGELF
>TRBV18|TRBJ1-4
ASSPLPGGGTSTNEKLF
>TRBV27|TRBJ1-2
ASSSVGTGGRGYT
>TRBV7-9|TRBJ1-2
ASSFSGTGGNGYT
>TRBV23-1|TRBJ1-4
ASSSRRDRGGPPNEKLF
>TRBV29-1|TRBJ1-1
SVETGTEAF
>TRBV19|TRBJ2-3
ASNPRLAGADTQY
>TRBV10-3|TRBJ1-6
AISSTGVENSPLH
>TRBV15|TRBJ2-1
ATAGRQDYNEQF
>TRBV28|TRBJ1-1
ASSDRGLTEAF
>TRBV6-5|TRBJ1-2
ASRMAGGGEDYT
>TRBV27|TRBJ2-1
ASSLLRGYEQF
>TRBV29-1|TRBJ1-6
SVQAGNDNSPLH
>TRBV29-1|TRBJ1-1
SVAFRRGDTEAF
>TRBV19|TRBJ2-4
ASSIGREGPRNIQY
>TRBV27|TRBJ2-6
ASSNLGTIGANVLT
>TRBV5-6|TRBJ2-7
ASSLGSSVLEQY
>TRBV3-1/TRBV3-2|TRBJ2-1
ASSQDYGVHNEQF
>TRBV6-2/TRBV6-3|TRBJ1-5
ASIPGQGWYSDQPQH
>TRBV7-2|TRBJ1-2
ASSLARVLDGYT
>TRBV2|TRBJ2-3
ASKESGAGKQY
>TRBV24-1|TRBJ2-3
ATSDLGTGGTDTQY
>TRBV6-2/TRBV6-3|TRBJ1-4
ASSSDRGREEDEKLF
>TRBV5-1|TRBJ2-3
ASSFGATSTDTQY
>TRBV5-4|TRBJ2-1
ASSLGLHSYNEQF